The 30 T cell receptor beta chains below were found in one sample sequenced in a study of type 1 regulatory T cells (dated by TCRdb to the early 2020s). No antigen has been identified for these receptors. The instrument given in TCRdb is Illumina MiSeq. Using fastp at Q25 and MiXCR, TCRdb reprocessed the public reads and kept productive beta chains. Every entry covers one CDR3 protein and lists the most common genes and DNA from its rows. This sample is represented by 20,000 to 25,000 distinct CDR3 sequences; approximately 44% of them were singletons. The top ten hold around 4.8% of the sample. The sample taken for sequencing was cultured T cells, either the whole culture or a sorted T cell fraction (not recorded which). Source of these receptors: a human donor in good health.

V usage is TRBV20-1 and J usage is TRBJ1-1; D is possibly TRBD1 (5 bases). Trimming shortened V by 0 bases and J by 2 bases, and 13 bases separated the two germline ends. CDR1 and CDR2 (germline): DFQATT, SNEGSKA (reference sequence). The CDR3 is 15 amino acids. CDR3 nucleotides: TGCAGTGCTAGAGACGGGGGAGGGATAAACACTGAAGCTTTCTTT. It specifies CSARDGGGINTEAFF.

Sample share makes this clonotype medium-sized (0.01 to 0.1%). V and J are TRBV4-1 and TRBJ1-4; D is unclear. CDR1 and CDR2 (germline): MGHRA, YSYEKL. V was trimmed by 1 base and J by 1 base, leaving 10 bases between them. The CDR3 is 16 amino acids. CDR3 protein: CASSQGGRGTNEKLFF. DNA of the CDR3: TGCGCCAGCAGCCAAGGGGGTCGGGGAACTAATGAAAAACTGTTTTTT.

This clonotype was observed a few times. This chain uses TRBV7-9 with TRBJ1-1; D is possibly TRBD1 (6 bases). The V end was cut by 5 bases, the J end by 6 bases, with 16 bases between. This CDR3 is 14 amino acids long. Germline CDR1 SEHNR, CDR2 FQNEAQ (reference sequence). The CDR3 DNA sequence: TGTGCCAGCAGCCCGCTAGCTGGGACACCTGAAGCTTTCTTT. Its protein product is CASSPLAGTPEAFF.

V and J are TRBV18 and TRBJ2-3; D not certain. Trimming took off 0 bases at V and 6 bases at J, with 13 bases between the two ends. The CDR3 has 15 amino acids. Per the germline V gene, CDR1 is KGHSH and CDR2 is LQKENI. In DNA form, the CDR3 reads TGTGCCAGCTCACCACCCTGGTCGATCACTGATACGCAGTATTTT. This sequence encodes CASSPPWSITDTQYF.

The chain carries TRBV4-1 and TRBJ1-1; 8 positions match TRBD1. Germline-derived CDR1 and CDR2 are MGHRA and YSYEKL. This CDR3 spans 15 amino acids. Unmatched junction bases numbered 8, after V lost 1 base and J lost 7 bases. The CDR3 nucleotides read TGCGCCAGCAGCCAAGTGTCAGGGGGCTCGAATGAAGCTTTCTTT. This codes for CASSQVSGGSNEAFF.

This clonotype was detected only a few times. V is TRBV5-1 and J is TRBJ1-3, with TRBD1 matching over 7 bases. Germline-derived CDR1 and CDR2 are SGHRS and YFSETQ. There are 17 residues in the CDR3. The J segment lost 0 bases and the V segment lost 3 bases, leaving 9 bases of the junction unmatched. The CDR3 is CASSSYRGGSSGNTIYF. The CDR3 DNA is TGCGCCAGCAGCTCGTACAGGGGTGGTAGCTCTGGAAACACCATATATTTT.

In its sample, this clonotype was seen a few times. The chain links TRBV20-1 to TRBJ1-2; D remains unclear. The CDR3 is 12 residues long. The germline V gene has CDR1 DFQATT and CDR2 SNEGSKA (reference sequence). Trimming cost V 3 bases and J 0 bases, with 5 bases left between them. The CDR3 DNA sequence: TGCAGTGCTAGTAACCCTAACTATGGCTACACCTTC. Its protein product is CSASNPNYGYTF.

This clonotype is a singleton in its sample. A single base separates this from a much larger clone, so it may be a read error. Given the absence of the conserved phenylalanine or tryptophan at the CDR3 end, a read error is likely. The chain links TRBV10-3 to TRBJ1-1; 7 bases agree with TRBD1. Per the germline V gene, CDR1 is ENHRY and CDR2 is SYGVKD. The CDR3 is made up of 15 amino acids. Trimming at V came to 3 bases and at J to 11 bases, leaving 15 bases not matched to a gene. CDR3 loop: CAISDHTGTAKGAFL. As DNA, the CDR3 is TGTGCCATCAGTGACCACACCGGGACAGCAAAAGGGGCTTTCCTT.

This clonotype occurred many times. The J gene is TRBJ2-1, the V gene TRBV7-8; tentatively, D is TRBD2 (6 bases). In germline, CDR1 is SGHVS, CDR2 FQNEAQ. The CDR3 has 15 amino acids. V was trimmed by 5 bases and J by 6 bases, leaving 17 bases between them. CDR3 coding DNA: TGTGCCAGCAGCCCGTCGGGACTCCTTACCAATGAGCAGTTCTTC. Protein product: CASSPSGLLTNEQFF.

By frequency in the sample, this clonotype is medium-sized. The gene calls are TRBV6-6 and TRBJ1-6; the D is unclear. The CDR3 sequence is 13 residues long. V dropped 8 bases and J dropped 7 bases, with 12 bases sitting between them. Germline CDR1 MNHNY, CDR2 SVGAGI (reference sequence). DNA of the CDR3: TGTGCCAGCTGGGGAACAACCAATTCACCCCTCCACTTT. Amino acids: CASWGTTNSPLHF.

The rearrangement links TRBV20-1 to TRBJ2-7; D unclear. Germline loops: CDR1 DFQATT, CDR2 SNEGSKA (reference sequence). This CDR3 contains 13 residues. V lost 5 bases and J 6 bases, leaving 17 bases between the germline ends. CDR3 coding DNA: TGCAGTGCTCCTCGACCCGAAGGGCGCGAGCAGTACTTC. Encoded protein: CSAPRPEGREQYF.

Only a few counts were recorded for this clonotype. The J gene is TRBJ2-7, the V gene TRBV7-8; unclear D gene. Trimming took off 0 bases at V and 2 bases at J, with 11 bases between the two ends. The CDR3 consists of 15 residues. Germline V gene sequence: CDR1 SGHVS, CDR2 FQNEAQ. The CDR3 sequence: CASSLALRLPYEQYF. CDR3 in DNA: TGTGCCAGCAGCTTAGCGCTAAGGTTACCCTACGAGCAGTACTTC.

This clonotype was seen more than once but under ten times. The gene calls are TRBV12-3 or TRBV12-4 and TRBJ1-1; the D is unclear. Trimming stripped 2 bases from V and 0 bases from J, with 7 bases between. The CDR3 has 14 amino acids. In DNA, the CDR3 is TGTGCCAGCAGTTTAATGGCCATGAACACTGAAGCTTTCTTT. This encodes CASSLMAMNTEAFF.

This clonotype was detected only a few times. The genes are TRBV3-1 and TRBJ2-5, with D unclear. Between the trimmed V and J ends, which lost 1 base and 2 bases, there was a span of 8 bases. The CDR3 runs to 14 residues. The germline CDR1 and CDR2 sequences are LGHDT and YNNKEL (reference sequence). This CDR3 reads CASSQGIGQETQYF. CDR3 DNA sequence: TGTGCCAGCAGCCAAGGCATCGGGCAAGAGACCCAGTACTTC.

With respect to this clonotype: Since a much larger clone is just one base distant, this may be a read error. The chain carries TRBV4-2 and TRBJ1-2; no reliable D call. The CDR3 covers 12 residues. The germline gives CDR1 LGHNA, CDR2 YNFKEQ. The CDR3 coding sequence is TGTGCCAGCAGCTCTGACGCCTATGGCCACACCTTC. Protein product: CASSSDAYGHTF.

With regard to this clonotype: This sequence may be a read error, since a much larger clone differs from it by one base. The chain has TRBV18 and TRBJ2-5, with 7 bases identical to TRBD2. Germline CDR1 and CDR2: KGHSH and LQKENI. The CDR3 has 13 amino acids. The CDR3, as DNA: TGTGCCAGCTCACCACGGGAGGGAGAGACCCTGTACTTC. Amino acid sequence: CASSPREGETLYF.

This clonotype was counted only a few times. The chain couples TRBV20-1 to TRBJ2-1, with 9 bases identical to TRBD2. Germline CDR1 is DFQATT and CDR2 is SNEGSKA (reference sequence). The ends lost 3 bases at V and 0 bases at J; junction bases unmatched: 3. There are 15 residues in the CDR3. The CDR3 sequence is CSASGSGGSYNEQFF. DNA of the CDR3: TGCAGTGCTAGCGGTAGCGGGGGCTCCTACAATGAGCAGTTCTTC.

By frequency in the sample, this clonotype is medium-sized (0.01 to 0.1%). This CDR3 reads CSAREPDTDTQYF. The CDR3 nucleotides are TGCAGTGCTAGAGAACCGGACACAGATACGCAGTATTTT. J is TRBJ2-3 and V is TRBV20-1; D is ambiguous. This CDR3 has 13 residues. With 0 bases removed from V and 2 bases from J, the gap between germline ends came to 6 bases. The germline V gene has CDR1 DFQATT and CDR2 SNEGSKA (reference sequence).

This clonotype was counted a few times. V is TRBV4-1 and J is TRBJ1-2; 8 positions match TRBD1. CDR1 is MGHRA, CDR2 YSYEKL, per germline. V lost 3 bases, J lost 4 bases, and 1 base stayed unmatched. The CDR3 is 13 residues long. The CDR3 bases are TGCGCCAGCAGCCATGGACAGGGCTATGGCTACACCTTC. This codes for CASSHGQGYGYTF.

This clonotype is medium-sized. The rearrangement links TRBV18 to TRBJ1-6; tentative D call: TRBD1 (5 bases). The CDR3 extends over 16 amino acids. From germline, CDR1 is KGHSH and CDR2 LQKENI. The V gene lost 3 bases and the J gene lost 6 bases, with 15 bases spanning the gap. Written as DNA, the CDR3 is TGTGCCAGCTCACCTACCCTAGCAGGGACTAATTCACCCCTCCACTTT. Residues: CASSPTLAGTNSPLHF. Full variable domain (rest looked up from reference TRBV18 and TRBJ1-6): NAGVMQNPRHLVRRRGQEARLRCSPMKGHSHVYWYRQLPEEGLKFMVYLQKENIIDESGMPKERFSAEFPKEGPSILRIQQVVRGDSAAYFCASSPTLAGTNSPLHFGNGTRLTVT.

This clonotype came up many times. The chain links TRBV12-3 or TRBV12-4 to TRBJ1-1, with TRBD1 as a possible D gene (5 bases). The CDR3 spans 16 residues. Trimming pared 0 bases from V and 1 base from J, leaving 12 bases between. The CDR3 here is CASSLALGQGNTEAFF. CDR3 sequence (DNA): TGTGCCAGCAGTTTAGCGTTAGGACAAGGGAACACTGAAGCTTTCTTT.

As concerns this clonotype: This may arise from a read error, as a much more abundant clone is one base away. This rearrangement joins TRBV5-4 to TRBJ1-1; TRBD1 agrees at 8 bases. Germline assignment: CDR1 SGHNT and CDR2 YYREEE (reference sequence). This CDR3 contains 14 residues. The V and J ends lost 9 bases and 5 bases, in that order; junction bases with no gene match: 12. CDR3 amino acids: CANTLQGGQTEAFF. The DNA for the CDR3 is TGTGCCAACACACTACAGGGGGGGCAGACTGAAGCTTTCTTT. Filled out from reference TRBV5-4 and TRBJ1-1, the complete variable domain reads ETGVTQSPTHLIKTRGQQVTLRCSSQSGHNTVSWYQQALGQGPQFIFQYYREEENGRGNFPPRFSGLQFPNYSSELNVNALELDDSALYLCANTLQGGQTEAFFGQGTRLTVV.

The chain carries TRBV20-1 and TRBJ2-3; TRBD2 matches at 13 bases. The CDR3 loop spans 21 amino acids. Per the germline V gene, CDR1 is DFQATT and CDR2 is SNEGSKA (reference sequence). Trimming removed 4 bases from V and 4 bases from J; junction bases left unmatched: 23. This chain's CDR3 is CSAMMFGVGLAGQSGADTQYF. CDR3 bases: TGCAGTGCTATGATGTTCGGTGTGGGACTAGCGGGGCAAAGTGGGGCAGATACGCAGTATTTT.

V usage is TRBV4-2 and J usage is TRBJ2-5; 11 nucleotides agree with TRBD2. The trim removed 2 bases at V and 2 bases at J, leaving 4 bases unmatched. The CDR3 spans 16 residues. Germline V CDR1 and CDR2: LGHNA, YNFKEQ. CDR3 loop: CASSQSVAGGQETQYF. The CDR3, as DNA: TGTGCCAGCAGCCAAAGCGTAGCGGGGGGGCAAGAGACCCAGTACTTC.

On this clonotype: This may come from a read error, since a much larger clone is one base off. The chain carries TRBV18 and TRBJ1-3; TRBD1 matches at 8 bases. V lost 1 base and J lost 0; bases outside the gene matches: 2. Germline V CDR1 and CDR2: KGHSH, LQKENI. The CDR3 length is 16 residues. For the CDR3, the DNA is TGTGCCAGCTCACCACTTACAGGGGGCTCTGGAAACACCATATATTTT. This translates into CASSPLTGGSGNTIYF.

This clonotype showed up just a few times. CDR3: CASSLDPGYSGANVLTF. CDR3 bases: TGTGCCAGCAGCTTGGACCCAGGGTATTCTGGGGCCAACGTCCTGACTTTC. V usage is TRBV7-2 and J usage is TRBJ2-6, with a weak D call TRBD1 (5 bases). The CDR3 sequence is 17 residues long. CDR1 and CDR2 (germline): SGHTA, FQGNSA. The ends were cut back, 3 bases at V and 1 base at J, with 13 bases in the middle.

The rearrangement links TRBV20-1 to TRBJ1-5, with TRBD1 matching 12 bases. Losses at the gene ends were 5 bases for V and 6 bases for J; bases not matched to a gene: 5. Germline CDR1 DFQATT, CDR2 SNEGSKA (reference sequence). The CDR3 contains 14 residues. The CDR3 region is CSAEGTGGPQPQHF. The CDR3, as DNA: TGCAGTGCTGAGGGGACAGGGGGCCCTCAGCCCCAGCATTTT.

This clonotype was observed once. V usage is TRBV4-1 and J usage is TRBJ1-2; D unclear. CDR1 is MGHRA and CDR2 is YSYEKL in the germline V gene. The V gene lost 4 bases and the J gene lost 4 bases, with 16 bases spanning the gap. CDR3 size: 15 residues. The CDR3 sequence is CASSPLRTGIYGYTF. As DNA, the CDR3 is TGCGCCAGCAGCCCCCTTAGAACCGGAATCTATGGCTACACCTTC.

This clonotype has more than one count but fewer than ten. The chain couples TRBV9 to TRBJ1-6; a possible D gene is TRBD1 (5 bases). Per the germline V gene, CDR1 is SGDLS and CDR2 is YYNGEE. V lost 3 bases and J 9 bases, leaving 16 bases between the germline ends. CDR3 length: 15 amino acids. The CDR3, as DNA: TGTGCCAGCAGCGCCCAGCCAGGGATTAGTTCACCCCTCCACTTT. Translation: CASSAQPGISSPLHF.

There are a few counts of this clonotype. The CDR3 here is CASRRIGMSGVYNSPLHF. The CDR3 DNA reads TGCGCCAGCCGAAGGATTGGGATGTCAGGGGTCTATAATTCACCCCTCCACTTT. The rearrangement links TRBV5-1 to TRBJ1-6; TRBD1 might be the D (6 bases). Trimming took off 7 bases at V and 3 bases at J, with 23 bases between the two ends. Germline CDR1 SGHRS, CDR2 YFSETQ. This CDR3 comprises 18 residues. The complete variable domain, with remaining parts taken from reference TRBV5-1 and TRBJ1-6, reads KAGVTQTPRYLIKTRGQQVTLSCSPISGHRSVSWYQQTPGQGLQFLFEYFSETQRNKGNFPGRFSGRQFSNSRSEMNVSTLELGDSALYLCASRRIGMSGVYNSPLHFGNGTRLTVT.